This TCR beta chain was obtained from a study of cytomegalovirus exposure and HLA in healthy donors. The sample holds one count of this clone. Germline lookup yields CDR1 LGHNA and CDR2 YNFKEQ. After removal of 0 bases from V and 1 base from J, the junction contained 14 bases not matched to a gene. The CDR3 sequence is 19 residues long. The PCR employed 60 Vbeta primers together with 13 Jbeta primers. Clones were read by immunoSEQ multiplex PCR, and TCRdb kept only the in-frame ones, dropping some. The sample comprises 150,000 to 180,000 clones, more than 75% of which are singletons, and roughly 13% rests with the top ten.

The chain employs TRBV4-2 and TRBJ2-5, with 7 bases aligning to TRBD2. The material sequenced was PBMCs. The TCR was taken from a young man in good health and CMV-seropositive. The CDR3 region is CASSQDCGGKREVQETQYF. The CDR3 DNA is TGTGCCAGCAGCCAAGATTGTGGCGGAAAGCGGGAAGTCCAAGAGACCCAGTACTTC.